This entry describes one TCR beta chain. Its antigen is not identified. This sample is part of a study of beta chain features in type 1 diabetes. This CDR3 spans 15 amino acids. V was shortened by 7 bases and J by 0 bases, with 16 bases between the two germline ends. Germline-derived CDR1 and CDR2 are MDHEN and SYDVKM. Reverse transcription of all isolated RNA meant that expressed TCRB transcripts were sequenced. TCRdb's copy holds only in-frame clones and misses some; the assay was immunoSEQ multiplex PCR. The data hold roughly 280,000 clones, with about 23% observed a single time. Findings and limits, study-wide: Patients' naive, central memory and regulatory TCRB repertoires appeared more alike than those of healthy donors. The study found moderately but significantly shorter TCRB CDR3s in all four CD4+ subsets of Type 1 diabetes patients.

Sample: naive CD4+ T cells from blood. The V gene is TRBV28, the J gene TRBJ2-7; D unresolved. This TCR was recovered from a woman aged 25 to 45 with type 1 diabetes. CDR3 region: CASTDLLASSYEQYF. CDR3 coding DNA: TGTGCCAGCACGGATCTTTTGGCTAGCTCCTACGAGCAGTACTTC.